This T cell receptor (beta chain) was found in a study of blood T cell repertoires in COVID-19. Study-level information: In each case, the material was cDNA or gDNA derived from T cells, B-cell-depleted T cells, or PBMCs.

Cohort allocation depended upon clinical history that participants reported. Germline-derived CDR1 and CDR2 are MNHEY and SVGAGI. There are 14 residues in the CDR3. V lost 3 bases, J lost 6 bases, and 6 bases stayed unmatched. Data came from immunoSEQ multiplex PCR; TCRdb stores just in-frame clones and leaves some out. The profile shows about 360,000 clones, roughly 88% of them singletons. Sequenced material: PBMCs or T cells enriched from blood (not recorded which). The TCR sequence derives from a woman aged 40-49 years with acute COVID-19. The rearrangement links TRBV6-5 to TRBJ1-2; 8 bases match TRBD1. As DNA, the CDR3 is TGTGCCAGCAGTTATTTCGACAGGGGCGATGGCTACACCTTC. Protein: CASSYFDRGDGYTF.